This TCR beta chain originates from a study of blood T cells in healthy people across ages. This CDR3 region has 14 residues. The germline CDR1 and CDR2 sequences are KGHDR and SFDVKD. V lost 3 bases, J lost 5 bases, and 12 bases lay in between. As to this clonotype: Its antigen is still unknown.

Using a J-beta primer mix together with a sample-barcoded 5' primer, a second PCR was run for about 7 to 12 cycles. TCRdb independently ran MiXCR on the 5' RACE reads; one entry per CDR3 protein. The repertoire holds roughly 1,000,000 distinct CDR3 sequences, under 30% seen once, with around 0.75% in the top ten. Findings and limits, study-wide: With naive T cell percentage, TCR beta diversity showed a strong correlation.

Donor samples were obtained from healthy Caucasian individuals from Russia, aged 6 to 90. These sequences were also reported in another study, on T cells of mothers and their children. That study adds: The sample comes from fewer than 10 healthy Caucasian donors: mothers and children.

The sequencing input was blood. The receptor was isolated from a girl aged 2 to 9 in good health. The rearrangement links TRBV24-1 to TRBJ2-5; TRBD2 might be the D (5 bases). CDR3 coding DNA: TGTGCCACCAGTGATGCAGACCCGGGGGAGACCCAGTACTTC. Amino acid sequence: CATSDADPGETQYF.